A single sample is the source of the 28 T cell receptor beta chains below, sequenced in a study of blood T cell repertoires in COVID-19 (dated by TCRdb to 2020 to 2022). The protocol used for the library was the immunoSEQ multiplex PCR assay. TCRdb's version of the immuneACCESS table is confined to in-frame rearrangements and falls short of the full clone set. An unresolved V gene accounts for under half of the shortfall where checked; the remainder is of unknown origin. This sample gives about 110,000 clones in total; roughly four fifths of them show up just once. The top ten clones comprise more than 13% of the sample. Input material: peripheral blood. The receptors were sampled from a woman aged 55-70 years with acute or convalescent COVID-19.

The J gene is TRBJ2-7, the V gene TRBV6-5, with 9 bases matching TRBD1. Germline CDR1 reads MNHEY; CDR2 reads SVGAGI. V was pared by 2 bases and J by 2 bases, with 4 bases of the junction left unmatched. This CDR3 contains 15 residues. The CDR3 region has the DNA TGTGCCAGCAGTTACGACTGGGACAGGGCCTACGAGCAGTACTTC. Amino acid sequence: CASSYDWDRAYEQYF.

This clone was counted a few times. The rearrangement uses TRBV21-1 and TRBJ2-2; TRBD2, the D gene given by the table, was not confirmed from the DNA. TRBV21-1 is deemed a pseudogene. The CDR3 consists of 16 residues. The CDR3 is CASSKGTRPHTGELFF. In DNA form, the CDR3 reads TGTGCCAGCAGCAAAGGGACTAGGCCCCACACCGGGGAGCTGTTTTTT.

The chain has TRBV28 and TRBJ2-6; no definite D call. The CDR3 runs to 13 residues. The V and J ends lost 7 bases and 0 bases respectively, with 4 bases between them. Per germline, CDR1 MDHEN and CDR2 SYDVKM. The CDR3 here is CASTLSGANVLTF. The CDR3 nucleotides read TGTGCCAGCACCCTCTCTGGGGCCAACGTCCTGACTTTC.

The chain couples TRBV5-1 to TRBJ2-7; D is unresolved. This CDR3 is built from 12 residues. The V gene lost 3 bases and the J gene lost 5 bases, with 9 bases spanning the gap. Germline CDR1 reads SGHRS; CDR2 reads YFSETQ. The CDR3 DNA follows: TGCGCCAGCAGCTCCACATTTGACGAGCAGTACTTC. It is translated as CASSSTFDEQYF.

The V and J genes are TRBV27 and TRBJ2-1, with 9 bases that match TRBD1. V lost 5 bases and J lost 9; bases outside the gene matches: 20. The CDR3 loop spans 18 amino acids. Germline CDR1 reads MNHEY; CDR2 reads SMNVEV (reference sequence). CDR3 bases: TGTGCCAGCAGTCTTACCTCAACAGGGGGCGCCTATGTTACTGAGCAGTTCTTC. Amino acids: CASSLTSTGGAYVTEQFF.

The chain joins TRBV6-2 or TRBV6-3 to TRBJ2-7, with 7 bases lining up with TRBD2. The CDR3 has 17 amino acids. Germline V gene data show CDR1 as MNHEY and CDR2 as SVGEGT. V lost 0 bases to trimming and J lost 2 bases; unmatched junction nucleotides: 10. The CDR3 region is CASSYSGGAGITYEQYF. CDR3 in DNA: TGTGCCAGCAGTTACTCGGGAGGGGCAGGGATTACCTACGAGCAGTACTTC.

The V call is TRBV3-1 (or the pseudogene TRBV3-2), the J call TRBJ1-1; TRBD1 might be the D (6 bases). Trimming removed 5 bases at V and 2 bases at J, with 12 bases between. There are 14 residues in the CDR3. Germline values: CDR1 LGHDT, CDR2 YNNKEL (reference sequence). CDR3 in DNA: TGTGCCAGCAGCACGGACAGCACTAACACTGAAGCTTTCTTT. This encodes CASSTDSTNTEAFF.

The rearrangement joins TRBV3-1 (or the pseudogene TRBV3-2) to TRBJ2-7, with 11 bases aligning to TRBD2. This CDR3 is 15 amino acids long. V was clipped by 5 bases and J by 2 bases; unmatched bases: 5. CDR1 is LGHDT, CDR2 YNNKEL, per germline (reference sequence). The CDR3 here is CASSAKLAGAYEQYF. CDR3 DNA sequence: TGTGCCAGCAGCGCAAAACTAGCGGGAGCCTACGAGCAGTACTTC.

This sequence joins TRBV9 and TRBJ1-1, with a weak D call TRBD1 (5 bases). The germline V and J ends were trimmed by 4 bases and 0 bases, with 10 bases remaining between them. This CDR3 is 14 amino acids long. Germline V gene data show CDR1 as SGDLS and CDR2 as YYNGEE. DNA of the CDR3: TGTGCCAGCAGCCCCGGGACTATGAACACTGAAGCTTTCTTT. It encodes CASSPGTMNTEAFF.

The chain's CDR3 is CASSQDPEVTNSPLHF. The CDR3 region has the DNA TGCGCCAGCAGCCAAGATCCAGAAGTTACTAATTCACCCCTCCACTTT. The genes are TRBV4-1 and TRBJ1-6; D uncertain. V was pared by 0 bases and J by 6 bases, with 12 bases between. CDR3 size: 16 residues. Germline values: CDR1 MGHRA, CDR2 YSYEKL.

This chain joins TRBV30 and TRBJ1-2, with 8 bases identical to TRBD1. V was pared by 1 base and J by 8 bases, with 3 bases of the junction left unmatched. Germline V gives CDR1 GTSNPN, CDR2 SVGIG (reference sequence). This CDR3 contains 12 residues. In DNA, the CDR3 is TGTGCCTGGAGTGAATGGACAGGGGGCTACACCTTC. Amino acid sequence: CAWSEWTGGYTF.

The chain carries TRBV27 and TRBJ1-6; TRBD1 is a possible D gene (5 bases). The CDR3 spans 14 residues. The ends were cut back, 4 bases at V and 8 bases at J, with 12 bases in the middle. The germline V gene encodes CDR1 MNHEY and CDR2 SMNVEV (reference sequence). CDR3 DNA: TGTGCCAGCAGTTCAACCAGGGTTTATTCACCCCTCCACTTT. Its protein is CASSSTRVYSPLHF.

The chain is built from TRBV29-1 and TRBJ1-3, with D uncertain. CDR3 length: 13 residues. V lost 6 bases and J lost 6, with 15 bases in between. From germline, CDR1 is SQVTM and CDR2 ANQGSEA. The CDR3 DNA reads as TGCAGCGTGGAGAGGGATATGGAAAACACCATATATTTT. Its protein product is CSVERDMENTIYF.

The chain employs TRBV5-1 and TRBJ2-1, with D possibly being TRBD2 (6 bases). The CDR3 covers 15 residues. V was clipped by 4 bases and J by 5 bases, with 16 bases between them. Germline CDR1 reads SGHRS; CDR2 reads YFSETQ. The CDR3 here is CASSGGSGPHNEQFF. Here the CDR3 DNA reads TGCGCCAGCAGCGGAGGGAGCGGGCCTCACAATGAGCAGTTCTTC.

This chain connects TRBV14 to TRBJ2-1, with 7 bases lining up with TRBD1. The CDR3 runs 15 residues. With V trimmed by 4 bases and J by 2 bases, 5 bases remained unmatched. Germline CDR1 and CDR2: SGHDN and FVKESK. Here the CDR3 DNA reads TGTGCCAGCAGCCCCCGGGACAGAGCCTACAATGAGCAGTTCTTC. Its translation is CASSPRDRAYNEQFF.

The chain has TRBV9 and TRBJ1-2; 7 bases align to TRBD1. The CDR3 totals 12 residues. The germline V gene has CDR1 SGDLS and CDR2 YYNGEE. With V trimmed by 7 bases and J by 4 bases, 4 bases remained unmatched. For the CDR3, the DNA is TGTGCCAGCGGCCGGGACAGCTATGGCTACACCTTC. This encodes CASGRDSYGYTF.

The chain has TRBV15 and TRBJ1-1; no definite D call. The germline V gene encodes CDR1 LNHNV and CDR2 YYDKDF (reference sequence). The CDR3 loop spans 14 amino acids. V shed 0 bases and J shed 4 bases, with 9 bases lying between them. The CDR3 region is CATSRDLGSTEAFF. DNA of the CDR3: TGTGCCACCAGCAGAGATCTGGGGAGCACTGAAGCTTTCTTT.

The chain couples TRBV7-9 to TRBJ1-6; D is unclear. The CDR3 consists of 15 residues. Trimming left V 0 bases short and J 7 bases short, with 10 bases between. Germline assignment: CDR1 SEHNR and CDR2 FQNEAQ (reference sequence). CDR3 nucleotide sequence: TGTGCCAGCAGCTTAGCCGGTTTTCGCAATTCACCCCTCCACTTT. It is translated as CASSLAGFRNSPLHF.

With regard to this clone: One junction end does not reproduce the germline sequence, and a read error may be involved. The V gene is TRBV5-1, the J gene TRBJ1-1, with 8 bases aligning to TRBD1. Per the germline V gene, CDR1 is SGHRS and CDR2 is YFSETQ. This CDR3 is 16 amino acids long. CDR3 coding DNA: TGCGCCAGCACCTTGGACGGACAGGGTGGCGGCACTGAAGCTTTCTTT. Translating it yields CASTLDGQGGGTEAFF.

J is TRBJ1-1 and V is TRBV5-1; maybe TRBD1 (6 bases). Trimming took 4 bases from V and 8 from J, leaving 27 bases between them. CDR3 length: 17 amino acids. The V gene's germline CDR1 is SGHRS and CDR2 YFSETQ. CDR3 coding DNA: TGCGCCAGCAGCCGATTACAGGGAATGTCGGGCAGAACCGAAGCTTTCTTT. Protein: CASSRLQGMSGRTEAFF.

The rearrangement uses TRBV21-1 and TRBJ2-2; the D call of TRBD2 is as the table states it, not checked on the DNA. TRBV21-1 has pseudogene status. The CDR3 is 15 residues long. The CDR3 DNA follows: TGTGCCAGCAGCAACCCGGGGGGAAGTATCGGGGAGCTGTTTTTT. Residues: CASSNPGGSIGELFF.

This clone was observed a single time. The rearrangement uses TRBV18 and TRBJ1-6; TRBD1 aligns across 11 bases. Germline lookup yields CDR1 KGHSH and CDR2 LQKENI. Germline trimming cut 2 bases from V and 16 bases from J; bases unmatched to any gene: 7. The CDR3 has 14 amino acids. CDR3 protein: CASSPGTGGLPLHF. The DNA of the CDR3 is TGTGCCAGCTCACCAGGGACAGGGGGACTGCCGCTCCACTTT. Variable domain in full (rest from reference TRBV18 and TRBJ1-6): NAGVMQNPRHLVRRRGQEARLRCSPMKGHSHVYWYRQLPEEGLKFMVYLQKENIIDESGMPKERFSAEFPKEGPSILRIQQVVRGDSAAYFCASSPGTGGLPLHFGNGTRLTVT.

This chain links TRBV29-1 with TRBJ2-3; 7 positions agree with TRBD1. Germline loops: CDR1 SQVTM, CDR2 ANQGSEA. This CDR3 has 13 residues. With V trimmed by 7 bases and J by 5 bases, 9 bases remained unmatched. The chain's CDR3 is CSGTRDSLDTQYF. CDR3 in DNA: TGCAGCGGGACCCGGGACAGTTTAGATACGCAGTATTTT.

V usage is TRBV18 and J usage is TRBJ1-6, with 9 positions matching TRBD1. After removal of 3 bases from V and 7 bases from J, the junction contained 4 bases not matched to a gene. Germline-derived CDR1 and CDR2 are KGHSH and LQKENI. This CDR3 is 15 amino acids long. CDR3 sequence reads: CASSPLGQGNSPLHF. The DNA for the CDR3 is TGTGCCAGCTCACCTCTTGGACAGGGGAATTCACCCCTCCACTTT.

V usage is TRBV12-3 or TRBV12-4 and J usage is TRBJ1-1, with D possibly matching TRBD1 (5 bases). Trimming shortened V by 3 bases and J by 3 bases, and 8 bases separated the two germline ends. The length of the CDR3 is 13 residues. The DNA of the CDR3 is TGTGCCAGCAGTTTTAAGGGGTACACTGAAGCTTTCTTT. Translating it yields CASSFKGYTEAFF.

The chain is built from TRBV6-4 and TRBJ2-2; 10 positions agree with TRBD1. Germline loops: CDR1 MRHNA, CDR2 SNTAGT. The CDR3 length is 14 residues. The ends lost 2 bases at V and 6 bases at J; junction bases unmatched: 0. The CDR3 nucleotides are TGTGCCAGCAGTGACGGACAGGGGGCCGGGGAGCTGTTTTTT. Translation gives CASSDGQGAGELFF.

The gene calls are TRBV20-1 and TRBJ2-7; D gene ambiguous. Looked up from germline, CDR1 is DFQATT and CDR2 is SNEGSKA (reference sequence). The CDR3 is 13 amino acids. Trimming removed 3 bases at V and 3 bases at J, with 12 bases between. The CDR3 sequence is CSASGSRFYEQYF. CDR3 DNA: TGCAGTGCTAGTGGCAGTCGCTTCTACGAGCAGTACTTC.

This clone was observed a few times. The rearrangement joins TRBV11-3 to TRBJ1-6; D ambiguous. The V gene lost 0 bases and the J gene lost 9 bases, with 18 bases spanning the gap. The CDR3 has 17 residues. In germline, CDR1 is SGHNT, CDR2 YENEEA. CDR3 sequence reads: CASSLDTRRGGISPLHF. The CDR3 region has the DNA TGTGCCAGCAGCTTAGATACGAGGCGTGGAGGGATTTCACCCCTCCACTTT.